Below are 8 T cell receptor beta chains sequenced from a single sample in a study of control samples from healthy donors and cancer patients. Data came from immunoSEQ multiplex PCR; TCRdb stores just in-frame clones and leaves some out. The table records about 160,000 clones, approximately 94% of them present only once. Sequenced: PBMCs. These receptors all come from a man in his sixties with colorectal cancer.

The chain links TRBV9 to TRBJ2-1; 8 positions match TRBD2. CDR3 length: 14 residues. The V gene's germline CDR1 is SGDLS and CDR2 YYNGEE. J gave up 7 bases and V 0 bases, and 3 bases lay outside the gene matches. Here the CDR3 DNA reads TGTGCCAGCAGCGTAGGTAGCGGGGTAAATGAGCAGTTCTTC. This encodes CASSVGSGVNEQFF.

The CDR3 DNA follows: TGTGCCAGCAGCGTAGCTCAACAGGGGTATGGCTACACCTTC. Amino acids: CASSVAQQGYGYTF. The genes are TRBV9 and TRBJ1-2; 7 positions match TRBD1. Germline CDR1 reads SGDLS; CDR2 reads YYNGEE. The CDR3 has 14 amino acids. With V trimmed by 0 bases and J by 5 bases, 4 bases remained unmatched.

Worth noting for this clone: One end of the junction is discordant with germline, which a read error may explain. CDR3 region: CAGSFGNTGELFF. CDR3 nucleotide sequence: TGCGCCGGCAGCTTTGGCAACACCGGGGAGCTGTTTTTT. The gene calls are TRBV5-1 and TRBJ2-2, with D unresolved. The CDR3 is 13 amino acids. Germline loops: CDR1 SGHRS, CDR2 YFSETQ.

The chain recombines TRBV10-3 with TRBJ2-5; D unclear. Germline-derived CDR1 and CDR2 are ENHRY and SYGVKD. Trimming stripped 3 bases from V and 7 bases from J, with 12 bases between. The CDR3 is 13 amino acids. CDR3 loop: CAISENLSRTQYF. CDR3 in DNA: TGTGCCATCAGTGAAAATCTATCCCGGACCCAGTACTTC.

V usage is TRBV10-2 and J usage is TRBJ1-1; a possible D gene is TRBD1 (5 bases). The germline V and J ends were trimmed by 6 bases and 6 bases, with 20 bases remaining between them. This CDR3 is 15 amino acids long. Per the germline V gene, CDR1 is WSHSY and CDR2 is SAAADI. The DNA of the CDR3 is TGCGCCAGCAGAACCCCCCTGGCAGGGAGCGCTGAAGCTTTCTTT. Encoded protein: CASRTPLAGSAEAFF.

The CDR3 sequence: CASSLQHERQPQHF. In DNA form, the CDR3 reads TGTGCCAGCAGTTTACAGCATGAGAGGCAGCCCCAGCATTTT. The gene calls are TRBV27 and TRBJ1-5; D remains ambiguous. CDR1 and CDR2 from the germline V gene are MNHEY and SMNVEV (reference sequence). The V end lost 2 bases, the J end lost 7 bases, and 12 bases lay between the germline ends. CDR3 length: 14 amino acids.

The chain has TRBV19 and TRBJ2-1; D remains unclear. The CDR3 sequence is 11 residues long. Deletions cut 9 bases from V and 3 bases from J, with 6 bases between. Germline-derived CDR1 and CDR2 are LNHDA and SQIVND (reference sequence). As DNA, the CDR3 is TGTGCCAGCCGCCTCTACAATGAGCAGTTCTTC. Residues: CASRLYNEQFF. The full variable domain, rest sourced from reference TRBV19 and TRBJ2-1, is DGGITQSPKYLFRKEGQNVTLSCEQNLNHDAMYWYRQDPGQGLRLIYYSQIVNDFQKGDIAEGYSVSREKKESFPLTVTSAQKNPTAFYLCASRLYNEQFFGPGTRLTVL.

V gene TRBV28 combines with J gene TRBJ1-5; maybe TRBD1 (5 bases). The V gene lost 6 bases and the J gene lost 0 bases, with 12 bases spanning the gap. The CDR3 covers 15 residues. Germline V gene data show CDR1 as MDHEN and CDR2 as SYDVKM. The CDR3 nucleotides are TGTGCCAGCAGCCCAGCGGGGGATAGCAATCAGCCCCAGCATTTT. Translating gives CASSPAGDSNQPQHF.